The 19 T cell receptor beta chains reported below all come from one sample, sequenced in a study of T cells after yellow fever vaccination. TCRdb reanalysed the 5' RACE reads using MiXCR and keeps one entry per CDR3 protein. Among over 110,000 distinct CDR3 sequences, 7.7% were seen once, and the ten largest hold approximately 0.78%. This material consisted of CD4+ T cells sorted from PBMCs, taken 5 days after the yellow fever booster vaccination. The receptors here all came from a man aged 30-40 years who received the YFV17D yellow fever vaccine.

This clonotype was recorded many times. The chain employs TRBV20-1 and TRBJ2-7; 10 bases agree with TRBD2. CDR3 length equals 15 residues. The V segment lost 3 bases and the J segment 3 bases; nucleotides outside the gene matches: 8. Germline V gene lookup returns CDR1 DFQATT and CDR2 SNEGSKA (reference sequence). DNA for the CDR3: TGCAGTGCTAGTTTAGCGGGAGGTCCCTACTACGAGCAGTACTTC. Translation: CSASLAGGPYYEQYF.

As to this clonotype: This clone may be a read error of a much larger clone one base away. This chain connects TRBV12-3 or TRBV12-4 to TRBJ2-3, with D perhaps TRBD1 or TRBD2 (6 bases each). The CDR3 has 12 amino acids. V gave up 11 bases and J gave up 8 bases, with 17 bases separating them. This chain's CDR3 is CAAASGGRTQYF. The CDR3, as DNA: TGTGCCGCTGCTAGTGGGGGGCGTACGCAGTATTTT.

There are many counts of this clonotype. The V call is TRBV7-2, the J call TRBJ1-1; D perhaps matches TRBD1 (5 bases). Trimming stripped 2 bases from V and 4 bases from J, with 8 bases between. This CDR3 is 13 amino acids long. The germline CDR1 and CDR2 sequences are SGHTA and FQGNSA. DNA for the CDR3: TGTGCCAGCAGCTTATTCGGGGGCACTGAAGCTTTCTTT. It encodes CASSLFGGTEAFF.

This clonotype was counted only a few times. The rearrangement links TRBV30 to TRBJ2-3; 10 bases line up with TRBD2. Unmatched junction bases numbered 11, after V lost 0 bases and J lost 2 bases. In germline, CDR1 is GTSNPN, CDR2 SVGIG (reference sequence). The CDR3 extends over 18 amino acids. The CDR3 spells CAWSVLSGRASVTDTQYF. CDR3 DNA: TGTGCCTGGAGTGTCCTCAGCGGGAGGGCCTCTGTCACAGATACGCAGTATTTT.

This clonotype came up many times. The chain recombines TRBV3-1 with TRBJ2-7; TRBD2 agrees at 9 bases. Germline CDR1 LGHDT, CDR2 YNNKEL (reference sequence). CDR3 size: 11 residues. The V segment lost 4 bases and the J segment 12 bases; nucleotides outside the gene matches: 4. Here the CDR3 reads CASSRGLATYF. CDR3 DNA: TGTGCCAGCAGCCGGGGACTAGCCACGTACTTC.

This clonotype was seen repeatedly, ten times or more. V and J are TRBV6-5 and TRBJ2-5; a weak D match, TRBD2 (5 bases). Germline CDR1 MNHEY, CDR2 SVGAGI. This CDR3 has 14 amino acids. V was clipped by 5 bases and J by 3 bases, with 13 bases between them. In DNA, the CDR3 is TGTGCCAGCAGTCAATCGGGATCTGAAGAGACCCAGTACTTC. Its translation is CASSQSGSEETQYF.

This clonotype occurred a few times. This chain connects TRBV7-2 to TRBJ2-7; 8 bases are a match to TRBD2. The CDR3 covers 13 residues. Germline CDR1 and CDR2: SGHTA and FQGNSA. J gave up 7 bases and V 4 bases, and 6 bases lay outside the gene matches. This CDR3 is CASSSVAGREQYF. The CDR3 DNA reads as TGTGCCAGCAGCTCCGTAGCGGGACGGGAGCAGTACTTC.

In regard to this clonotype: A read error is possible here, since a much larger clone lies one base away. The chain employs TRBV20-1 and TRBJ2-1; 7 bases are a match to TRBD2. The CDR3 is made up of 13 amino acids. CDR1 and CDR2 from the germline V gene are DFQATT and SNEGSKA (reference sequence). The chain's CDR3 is CSAPREGYNERFF. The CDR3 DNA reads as TGCAGTGCTCCCAGGGAGGGGTACAATGAGCGGTTCTTC.

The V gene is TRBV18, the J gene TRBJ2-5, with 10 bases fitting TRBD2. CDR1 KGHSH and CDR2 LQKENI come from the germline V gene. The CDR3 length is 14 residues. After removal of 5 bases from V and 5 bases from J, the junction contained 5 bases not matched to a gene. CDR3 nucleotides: TGTGCCAGCTCAGCACAGCGGGAGGGTGAGACCCAGTACTTC. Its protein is CASSAQREGETQYF.

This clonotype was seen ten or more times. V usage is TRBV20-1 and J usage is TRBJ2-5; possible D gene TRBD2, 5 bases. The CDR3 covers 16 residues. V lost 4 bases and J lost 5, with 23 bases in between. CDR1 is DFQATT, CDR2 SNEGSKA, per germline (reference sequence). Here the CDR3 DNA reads TGCAGTGCTACCCGAACGTATAGGGAGTCAAGGGAGACCCAGTACTTC. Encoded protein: CSATRTYRESRETQYF.

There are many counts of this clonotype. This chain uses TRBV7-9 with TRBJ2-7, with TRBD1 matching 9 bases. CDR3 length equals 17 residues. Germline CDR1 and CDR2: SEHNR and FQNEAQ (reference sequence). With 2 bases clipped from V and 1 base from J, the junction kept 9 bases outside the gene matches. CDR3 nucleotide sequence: TGTGCCAGCAGCTTAACCCTCAACAGGGGGCCGTCCTACGAGCAGTACTTC. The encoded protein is CASSLTLNRGPSYEQYF.

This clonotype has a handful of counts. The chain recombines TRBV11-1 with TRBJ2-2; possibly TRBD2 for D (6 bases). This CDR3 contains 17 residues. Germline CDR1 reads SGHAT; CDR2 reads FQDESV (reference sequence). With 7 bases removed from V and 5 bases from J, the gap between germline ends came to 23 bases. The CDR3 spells CASTTVIGTSQTGELFF. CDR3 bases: TGTGCCAGCACTACAGTAATCGGGACTTCCCAGACCGGGGAGCTGTTTTTT.

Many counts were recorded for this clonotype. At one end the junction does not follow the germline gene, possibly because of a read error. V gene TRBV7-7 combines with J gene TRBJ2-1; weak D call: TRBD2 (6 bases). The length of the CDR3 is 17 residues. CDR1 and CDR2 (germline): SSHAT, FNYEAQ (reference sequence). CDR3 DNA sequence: TGTGCTAGCAGCCCTGGGGTTAAGGAGGGCCCCTACAATGAGCAGTTCTTC. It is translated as CASSPGVKEGPYNEQFF.

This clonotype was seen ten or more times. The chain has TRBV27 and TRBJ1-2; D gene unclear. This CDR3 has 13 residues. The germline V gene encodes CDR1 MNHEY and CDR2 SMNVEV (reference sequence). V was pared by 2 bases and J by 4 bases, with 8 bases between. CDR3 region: CASSLRESYGYTF. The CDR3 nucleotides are TGTGCCAGCAGTTTAAGAGAGTCCTATGGCTACACCTTC.

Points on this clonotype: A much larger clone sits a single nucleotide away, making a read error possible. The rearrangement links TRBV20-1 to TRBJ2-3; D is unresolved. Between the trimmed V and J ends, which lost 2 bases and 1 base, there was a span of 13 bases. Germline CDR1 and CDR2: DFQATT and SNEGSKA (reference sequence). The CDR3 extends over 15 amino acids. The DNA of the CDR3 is TGCAGTGCTAGACCGCTCGGGTCGTGCACAGATACGCAGTATTTT. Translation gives CSARPLGSCTDTQYF.

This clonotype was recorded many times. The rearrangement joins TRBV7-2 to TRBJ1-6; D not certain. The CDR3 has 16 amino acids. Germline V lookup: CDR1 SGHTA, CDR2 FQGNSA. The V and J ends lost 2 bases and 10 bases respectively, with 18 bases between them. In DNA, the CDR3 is TGTGCCAGCAGCTTAAGAACGAGTCGGTCGGGGTCACCCCTCCACTTT. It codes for CASSLRTSRSGSPLHF.

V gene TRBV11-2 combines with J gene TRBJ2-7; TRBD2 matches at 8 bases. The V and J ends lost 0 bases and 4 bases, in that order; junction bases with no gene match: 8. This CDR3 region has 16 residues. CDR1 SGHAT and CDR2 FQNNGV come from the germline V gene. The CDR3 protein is CASSLDPAGAYYEQYF. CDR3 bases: TGTGCCAGCAGCTTAGATCCAGCGGGAGCCTATTACGAGCAGTACTTC.

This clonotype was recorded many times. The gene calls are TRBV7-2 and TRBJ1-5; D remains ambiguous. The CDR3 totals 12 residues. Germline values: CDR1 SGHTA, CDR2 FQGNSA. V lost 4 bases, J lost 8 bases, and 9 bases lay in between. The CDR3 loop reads CASSYTREPQHF. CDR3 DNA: TGTGCCAGCAGCTACACTAGGGAGCCCCAGCATTTT.

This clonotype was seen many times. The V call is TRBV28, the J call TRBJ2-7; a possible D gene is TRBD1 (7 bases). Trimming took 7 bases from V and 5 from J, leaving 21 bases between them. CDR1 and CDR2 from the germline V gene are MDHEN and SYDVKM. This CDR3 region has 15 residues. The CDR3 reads CASTPGDRDRNEQYF. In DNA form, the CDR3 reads TGTGCCAGCACCCCGGGAGACAGGGATCGAAACGAGCAGTACTTC. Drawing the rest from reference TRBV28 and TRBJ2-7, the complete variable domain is DVKVTQSSRYLVKRTGEKVFLECVQDMDHENMFWYRQDPGLGLRLIYFSYDVKMKEKGDIPEGYSVSREKKERFSLILESASTNQTSMYLCASTPGDRDRNEQYFGPGTRLTVT.